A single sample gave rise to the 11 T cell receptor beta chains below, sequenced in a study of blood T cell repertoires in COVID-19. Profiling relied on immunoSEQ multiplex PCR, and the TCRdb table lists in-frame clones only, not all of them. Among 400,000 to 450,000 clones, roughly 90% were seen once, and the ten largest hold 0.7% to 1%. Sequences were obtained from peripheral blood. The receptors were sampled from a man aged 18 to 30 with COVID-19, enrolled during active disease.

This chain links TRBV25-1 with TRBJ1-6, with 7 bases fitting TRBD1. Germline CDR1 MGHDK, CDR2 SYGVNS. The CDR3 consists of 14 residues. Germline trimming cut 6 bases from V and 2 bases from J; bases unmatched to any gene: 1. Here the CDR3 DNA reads TGTGCCAGCAGAGGGGGCGCCTATAATTCACCCCTCCACTTT. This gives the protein CASRGGAYNSPLHF.

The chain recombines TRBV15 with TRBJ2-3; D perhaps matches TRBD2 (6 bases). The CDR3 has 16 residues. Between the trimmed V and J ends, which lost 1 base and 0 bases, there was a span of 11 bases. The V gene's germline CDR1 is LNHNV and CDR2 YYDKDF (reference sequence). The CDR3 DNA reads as TGTGCCACCAGCAGAGGAGTAGCGGTAAGCACAGATACGCAGTATTTT. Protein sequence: CATSRGVAVSTDTQYF. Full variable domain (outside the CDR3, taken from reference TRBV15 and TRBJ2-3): DAMVIQNPRYQVTQFGKPVTLSCSQTLNHNVMYWYQQKSSQAPKLLFHYYDKDFNNEADTPDNFQSRRPNTSFCFLDIRSPGLGDTAMYLCATSRGVAVSTDTQYFGPGTRLTVL.

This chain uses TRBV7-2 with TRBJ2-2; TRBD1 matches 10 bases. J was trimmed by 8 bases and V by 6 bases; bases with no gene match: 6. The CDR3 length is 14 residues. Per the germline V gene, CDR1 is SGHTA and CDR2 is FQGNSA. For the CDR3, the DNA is TGTGCCAGCAGAGGGACAGGGGTTTTAGGGGAGCTGTTTTTT. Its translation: CASRGTGVLGELFF.

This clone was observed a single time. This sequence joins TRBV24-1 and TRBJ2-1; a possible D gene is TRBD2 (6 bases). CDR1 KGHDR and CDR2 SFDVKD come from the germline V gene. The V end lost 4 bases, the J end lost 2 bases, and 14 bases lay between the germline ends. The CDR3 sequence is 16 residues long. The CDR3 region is CATSDRGDFTYNEQFF. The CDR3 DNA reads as TGTGCCACCAGTGACCGAGGGGACTTCACCTACAATGAGCAGTTCTTC.

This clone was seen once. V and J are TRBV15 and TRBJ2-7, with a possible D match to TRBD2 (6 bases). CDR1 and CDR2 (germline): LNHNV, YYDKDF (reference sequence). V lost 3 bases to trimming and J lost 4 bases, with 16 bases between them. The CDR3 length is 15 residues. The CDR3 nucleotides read TGTGCCACCAGCAGGGCGTTGGGGGACTGGTACGAGCAGTACTTC. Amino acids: CATSRALGDWYEQYF. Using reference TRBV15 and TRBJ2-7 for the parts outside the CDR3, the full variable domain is DAMVIQNPRYQVTQFGKPVTLSCSQTLNHNVMYWYQQKSSQAPKLLFHYYDKDFNNEADTPDNFQSRRPNTSFCFLDIRSPGLGDTAMYLCATSRALGDWYEQYFGPGTRLTVT.

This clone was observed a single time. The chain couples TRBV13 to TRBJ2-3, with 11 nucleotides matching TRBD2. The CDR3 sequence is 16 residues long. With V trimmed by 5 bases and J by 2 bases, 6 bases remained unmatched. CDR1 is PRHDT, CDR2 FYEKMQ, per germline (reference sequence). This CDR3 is CASSSTLAGDTDTQYF. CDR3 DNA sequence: TGTGCCAGCAGCAGTACACTAGCGGGGGACACAGATACGCAGTATTTT.

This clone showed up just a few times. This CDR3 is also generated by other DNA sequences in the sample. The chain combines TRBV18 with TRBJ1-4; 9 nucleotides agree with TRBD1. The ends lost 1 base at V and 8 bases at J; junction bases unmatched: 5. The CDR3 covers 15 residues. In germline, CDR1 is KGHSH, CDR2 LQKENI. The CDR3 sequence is CASSPRTGENEKLFF. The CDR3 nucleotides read TGTGCCAGCTCACCACGGACAGGGGAGAACGAAAAACTGTTTTTT.

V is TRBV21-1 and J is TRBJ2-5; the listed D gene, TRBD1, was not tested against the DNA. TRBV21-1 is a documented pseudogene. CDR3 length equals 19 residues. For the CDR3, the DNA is TGTGCCAGCAGCAAAGCGCTTTTTAGGACGAAGGGGTACCAAGAGACCCAGTACTTC. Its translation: CASSKALFRTKGYQETQYF.

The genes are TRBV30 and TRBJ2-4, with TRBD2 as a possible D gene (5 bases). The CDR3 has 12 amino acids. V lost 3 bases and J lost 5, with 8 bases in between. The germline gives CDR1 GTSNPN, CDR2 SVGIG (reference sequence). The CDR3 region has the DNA TGTGCCTGGAGCGGACTGGAAAACATTCAGTACTTC. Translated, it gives CAWSGLENIQYF.

In DNA, the CDR3 is TGTGCCAGCACCCCCCGCGCTGGAAACACCATATATTTT. Its protein product is CASTPRAGNTIYF. The rearrangement links TRBV12-3 or TRBV12-4 to TRBJ1-3; D not certain. Trimming stripped 7 bases from V and 2 bases from J, with 9 bases between. The CDR3 spans 13 residues.

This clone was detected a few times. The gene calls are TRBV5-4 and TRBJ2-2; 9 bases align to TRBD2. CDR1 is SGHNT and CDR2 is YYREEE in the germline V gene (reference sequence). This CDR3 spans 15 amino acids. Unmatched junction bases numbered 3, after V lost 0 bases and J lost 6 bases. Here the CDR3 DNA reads TGTGCCAGCAGCTTGGCTAGCGGGGCCCCCGGGGAGCTGTTTTTT. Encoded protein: CASSLASGAPGELFF.